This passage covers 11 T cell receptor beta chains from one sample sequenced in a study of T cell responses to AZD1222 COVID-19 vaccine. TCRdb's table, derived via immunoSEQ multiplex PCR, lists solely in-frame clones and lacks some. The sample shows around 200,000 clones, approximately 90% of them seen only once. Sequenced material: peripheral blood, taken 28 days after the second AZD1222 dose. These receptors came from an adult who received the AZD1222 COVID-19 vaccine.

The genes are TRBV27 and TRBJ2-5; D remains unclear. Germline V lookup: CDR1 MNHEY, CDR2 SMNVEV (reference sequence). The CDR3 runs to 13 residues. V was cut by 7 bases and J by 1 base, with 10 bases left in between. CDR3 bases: TGTGCCAGCAAGCGTCAATCCCAAGAGACCCAGTACTTC. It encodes CASKRQSQETQYF.

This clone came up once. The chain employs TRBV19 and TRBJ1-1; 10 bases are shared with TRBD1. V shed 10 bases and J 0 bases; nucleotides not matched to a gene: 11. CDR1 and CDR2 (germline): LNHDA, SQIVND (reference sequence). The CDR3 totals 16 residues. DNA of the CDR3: TGTGCCACCCACGGGACAGGGGTATCAATGAACACTGAAGCTTTCTTT. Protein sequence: CATHGTGVSMNTEAFF.

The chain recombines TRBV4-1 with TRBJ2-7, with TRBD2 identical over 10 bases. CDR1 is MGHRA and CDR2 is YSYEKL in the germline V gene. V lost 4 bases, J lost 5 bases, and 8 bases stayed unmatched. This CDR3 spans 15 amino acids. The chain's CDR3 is CASSLLAGERNEQYF. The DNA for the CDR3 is TGCGCCAGCAGCCTCCTAGCGGGGGAGAGGAACGAGCAGTACTTC.

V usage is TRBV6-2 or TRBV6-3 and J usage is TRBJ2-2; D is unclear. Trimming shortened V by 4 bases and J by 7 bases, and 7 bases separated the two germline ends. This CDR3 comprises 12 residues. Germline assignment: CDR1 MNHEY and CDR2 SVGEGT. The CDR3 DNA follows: TGTGCCAGCAGTTCCCTCGTCGGGGAGCTGTTTTTT. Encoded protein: CASSSLVGELFF.

DNA for the CDR3: TGTGCCAGCAGCACTAATTCGGGGGGCGGCAATCAGCCCCAGCATTTT. Protein product: CASSTNSGGGNQPQHF. The rearrangement uses TRBV7-8 and TRBJ1-5; TRBD1 might be the D (6 bases). Germline CDR1 is SGHVS and CDR2 is FQNEAQ. The CDR3 runs to 16 residues. Trimming took 5 bases from V and 2 from J, leaving 16 bases between them.

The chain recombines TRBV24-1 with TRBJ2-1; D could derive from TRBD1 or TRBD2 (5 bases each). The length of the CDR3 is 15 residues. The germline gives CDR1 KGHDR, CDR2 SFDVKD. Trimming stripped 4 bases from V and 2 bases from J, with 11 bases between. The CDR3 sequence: CATSESSGPYNEQFF. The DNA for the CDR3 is TGTGCCACCAGTGAGTCCTCGGGGCCCTACAATGAGCAGTTCTTC.

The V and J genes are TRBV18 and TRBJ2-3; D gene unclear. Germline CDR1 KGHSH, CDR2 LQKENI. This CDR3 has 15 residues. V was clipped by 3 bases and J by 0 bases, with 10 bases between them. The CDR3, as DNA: TGTGCCAGCTCACCTTCGGCCGGCAGCACAGATACGCAGTATTTT. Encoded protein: CASSPSAGSTDTQYF.

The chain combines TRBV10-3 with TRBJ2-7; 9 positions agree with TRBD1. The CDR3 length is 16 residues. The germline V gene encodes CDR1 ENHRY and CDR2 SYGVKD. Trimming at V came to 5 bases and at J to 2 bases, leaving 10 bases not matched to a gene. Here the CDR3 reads CAISPGQGRGAYEQYF. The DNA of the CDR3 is TGTGCCATCAGTCCGGGACAGGGTCGAGGAGCCTACGAGCAGTACTTC.

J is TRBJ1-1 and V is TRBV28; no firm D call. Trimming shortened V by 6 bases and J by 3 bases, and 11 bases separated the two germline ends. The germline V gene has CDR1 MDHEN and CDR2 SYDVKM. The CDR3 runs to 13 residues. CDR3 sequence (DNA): TGTGCCAGCAGCCTCGGGAGACACACTGAAGCTTTCTTT. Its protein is CASSLGRHTEAFF.

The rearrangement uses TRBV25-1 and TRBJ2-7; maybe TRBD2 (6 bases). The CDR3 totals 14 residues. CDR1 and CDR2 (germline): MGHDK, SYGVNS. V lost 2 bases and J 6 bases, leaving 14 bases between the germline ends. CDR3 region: CASSEEGGGPEQYF. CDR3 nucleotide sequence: TGTGCCAGCAGTGAAGAGGGTGGAGGGCCCGAGCAGTACTTC.

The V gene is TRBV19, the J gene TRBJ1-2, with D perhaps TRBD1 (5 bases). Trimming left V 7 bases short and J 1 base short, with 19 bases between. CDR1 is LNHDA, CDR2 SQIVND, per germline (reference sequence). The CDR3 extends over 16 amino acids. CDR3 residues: CASTPFPGPLNYGYTF. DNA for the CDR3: TGTGCCAGTACCCCCTTCCCGGGACCGCTTAACTATGGCTACACCTTC.